This TCR beta chain was sequenced for a study of blood T cell repertoires in COVID-19. Study-wide context: The United States, Italy and Spain provided the acute and convalescent COVID-19 samples. PBMCs, B-cell-depleted T cells, or T cells provided the cDNA or gDNA that made up the material.

In the authors' methods: Reference gene primer amplification in the assay estimated nucleated cell counts. The table came from immunoSEQ multiplex PCR; TCRdb's copy has only in-frame clones and leaves some out. V and J calls and clone size are given by that table; D and trimming were obtained from the DNA. The sample has over 100,000 clones, around nine tenths seen once. This CDR3 has 13 amino acids. Per the germline V gene, CDR1 is GTSNPN and CDR2 is SVGIG (reference sequence). Trimming pared 1 base from V and 4 bases from J, leaving 8 bases between. Sequencing was carried out using peripheral blood. The V gene is TRBV30, the J gene TRBJ1-3; TRBD1 is a possible D gene (6 bases). This TCR was recovered from a human donor in a cohort sampled during active COVID-19. The CDR3 coding sequence is TGTGCCTGGAGTGCTGGGACAGGAAACACCATATATTTT. Its protein product is CAWSAGTGNTIYF.